The rows below give T cell receptor beta chains drawn from one sample of a study of OX40 agonist ivuxolimab in advanced cancers. TCRdb keeps only in-frame clones here, not all; method: immunoSEQ multiplex PCR. The table includes 65,000 to 80,000 clones, roughly 90% detected once. The material was CD4+ or CD8+ T cells sorted from blood, obtained in a trial of the OX40 agonist ivuxolimab. These TCRs come from an adult with an advanced solid tumor such as melanoma, head and neck, liver or kidney cancer. CDR3s include the opening cysteine and the closing phenylalanine or tryptophan. The D gene is left open where the match is weak. For some rows the clone size is stated as once, few or many, or as a class when expanded; others skip it.

>NA|TRBV19|NA|TRBJ1-1|13
TGTGCCAGTAGTACGACAGTAAACACTGAAGCTTTCTTT
CASSTTVNTEAFF
>NA|TRBV11-2|NA|TRBJ1-1|13
TGTGCCAGCAGCTCCAGGGTTGCCACTGAAGCTTTCTTT
CASSSRVATEAFF
>NA|TRBV4-1|NA|TRBJ2-1|13
TGCGCCAGCAGCCAAGATGGGGACTATGAGCAGTTCTTC
CASSQDGDYEQFF
>TRBD2|TRBV7-3|NA|TRBJ2-4|15
TGTGCCAGCAGCTCGGGACTAGCTATCAAAAACATTCAGTACTTC
CASSSGLAIKNIQYF
>NA|TRBV7-2|NA|TRBJ1-2|14
TGTGCCAGCAGCCCGGCGGGGGGACCATGGGGCTACACCTTC
CASSPAGGPWGYTF
>NA|TRBV21-1|NA|TRBJ1-5|15
TGTGCCAGCAGCGCGAGAGGGGGCGATGGAGGGCCCCAGCATTTT
CASSARGGDGGPQHF
>TRBD2|TRBV25-1|NA|TRBJ2-7|15
TGTGCCAGCCAAGGGGCTAGCGGGAGGGCCTACGAGCAGTACTTC
CASQGASGRAYEQYF
>NA|TRBV30|NA|TRBJ2-1|12
TGTGCCTGGAGTCTAGGGATAAATGAGCAGTTCTTC
CAWSLGINEQFF
>TRBD1|TRBV27|NA|TRBJ2-7|13
TGTGCCAGCACCAGGACAGGGAGACACGAGCAGTACTTC
CASTRTGRHEQYF
>TRBD2|TRBV6-6|NA|TRBJ2-7|16
TGTGCCAGCAGTACGTGGACTAGCGGGTCACGGGGCGAGCAGTACTTC
CASSTWTSGSRGEQYF
>NA|TRBV30|NA|TRBJ2-3|15
TGTGCCTGGAGTGACAGGGCTCGACGAGGCGGTACGCAGTATTTT
CAWSDRARRGGTQYF
>TRBD1|TRBV6-5|NA|TRBJ2-2|15
TGTGCCAGCAGTTACTGGCAGGGGGCAAACGGGGAGCTGTTTTTT
CASSYWQGANGELFF
>NA|TRBV6-5|NA|TRBJ2-5|14
TGTGCCAGCAGAACCCACAGGGGGGGGGAGACCCAGTACTTC
CASRTHRGGETQYF
>NA|TRBV30|NA|TRBJ2-2|14
TGTGCCTGGGACAGGTCGGCGAACACCGGGGAGCTGTTTTTT
CAWDRSANTGELFF
>NA|TRBV7-9|NA|TRBJ2-5|14
TGTGCCAGCAGCTTACATGGGGGCGAAAAGACCCAGTACTTC
CASSLHGGEKTQYF
>TRBD2|TRBV6-5|NA|TRBJ2-3|14
TGTGCCACCAAGACTAGCGGGACTGGAGATACGCAGTATTTT
CATKTSGTGDTQYF
>TRBD2|TRBV7-2|once|TRBJ2-1|17
TGTGCCAGCAGCAGATCGGGACTAGCGGGAGGATCGCGTGAGCAGTTCTTC
CASSRSGLAGGSREQFF
>NA|TRBV2|NA|TRBJ1-2|15
TGTGCCAGCAGTGAATGGGCAGGGAGTCAAGGTAGCTACACCTTC
CASSEWAGSQGSYTF
>NA|TRBV11-2|NA|TRBJ2-7|13
TGTGCCAGCAACGTACGGGGAATGACCGAGCAGTACTTC
CASNVRGMTEQYF
>NA|TRBV7-3|NA|TRBJ1-1|14
TGTGCCAGCAGCCCCGCGGGGGGGACCACTGAAGCTTTCTTT
CASSPAGGTTEAFF
>TRBD2|TRBV5-1|NA|TRBJ2-3|18
TGCGCCAGCAGCTTGGCCTTCGCAGCGGGAGGGAGGACAGATACGCAGTATTTT
CASSLAFAAGGRTDTQYF
>NA|TRBV20-1|once|TRBJ1-4|11
TGCAGTGCTAGACTGGGGGAAAAACTGTTTTTT
CSARLGEKLFF
>NA|TRBV19|NA|TRBJ2-3|13
TGTGCCAGTAGTATGCCCCCCACAGATACGCAGTATTTT
CASSMPPTDTQYF
>TRBD2|TRBV19|NA|TRBJ2-3|14
TGTGCCAGTAGTACAACTAGCGGCACAGATACGCAGTATTTT
CASSTTSGTDTQYF
>NA|TRBV5-5|NA|TRBJ1-2|15
TGTGCCAGCAGCGTTGTCCTCAGGGAGGGAAGGGGCTACACCTTC
CASSVVLREGRGYTF